Each of the 7 T cell receptor beta chains below was sequenced from the same sample in a study of T cells in localized non-small cell lung cancer. The repertoire was sequenced with immunoSEQ multiplex PCR; TCRdb's copy has only in-frame clones and lacks some. Among about 2,400 clones listed, about 20% were seen once. The source was lung tumor tissue, collected before any cancer treatment. These receptors all stem from a man aged 40 to 70 with stage I lung adenocarcinoma.

V usage is TRBV6-8 and J usage is TRBJ2-7; D not certain. V was shortened by 6 bases and J by 0 bases, with 9 bases between the two germline ends. This CDR3 comprises 13 residues. Germline V gene data show CDR1 as MNHGY and CDR2 as SAAAGT. CDR3 coding DNA: TGTGCCAGCAGGAACGACTCCTCCTACGAGCAGTACTTC. Amino acids: CASRNDSSYEQYF.

Relative to its sample, this clone is medium-sized. J is TRBJ1-1 and V is TRBV6-8, with D possibly being TRBD1 (5 bases). Trimming stripped 7 bases from V and 3 bases from J, with 15 bases between. There are 14 residues in the CDR3. CDR1 and CDR2 (germline): MNHGY, SAAAGT. The CDR3 protein is CASKYGASDTEAFF. The CDR3 region has the DNA TGTGCCAGCAAGTATGGGGCCTCGGACACTGAAGCTTTCTTT.

This clone has only a few counts. The chain couples TRBV6-8 to TRBJ2-2; 9 positions match TRBD2. Germline V CDR1 and CDR2: MNHGY, SAAAGT. The CDR3 totals 16 residues. Trimming at V came to 5 bases and at J to 4 bases, leaving 8 bases not matched to a gene. The CDR3 nucleotides read TGTGCCAGCAGTGAGGGTAGCGGGGGAGTCACCGGGGAGCTGTTTTTT. This encodes CASSEGSGGVTGELFF.

The chain's CDR3 is CASRFLGTDEKLFF. CDR3 in DNA: TGTGCCAGCAGGTTCTTAGGGACAGATGAAAAACTGTTTTTT. The chain has TRBV6-8 and TRBJ1-4; 7 bases agree with TRBD1. The CDR3 is 14 residues long. Germline CDR1 MNHGY, CDR2 SAAAGT. After removal of 6 bases from V and 6 bases from J, the junction contained 7 bases not matched to a gene.

The gene calls are TRBV6-8 and TRBJ2-7, with 11 bases lining up with TRBD2. The CDR3 loop spans 15 amino acids. Germline CDR1 reads MNHGY; CDR2 reads SAAAGT. V lost 2 bases and J lost 5; bases outside the gene matches: 5. The CDR3 region is CASSYLTSGSDEQYF. The CDR3 DNA sequence: TGTGCCAGCAGTTACCTTACTAGCGGGAGCGACGAGCAGTACTTC.

The rearrangement uses TRBV19 and TRBJ1-6; no clear D gene. V was clipped by 7 bases and J by 0 bases, with 13 bases between them. Germline V lookup: CDR1 LNHDA, CDR2 SQIVND (reference sequence). The CDR3 is 16 amino acids. The CDR3 is CASTEGQSSYNSPLHF. The DNA for the CDR3 is TGTGCCAGTACCGAGGGTCAGAGCTCCTATAATTCACCCCTCCACTTT.

This clone was seen more than once but under ten times. The V gene is TRBV7-4, the J gene TRBJ1-4; D gene uncertain. The CDR3 sequence is 13 residues long. The V gene lost 2 bases and the J gene lost 7 bases, with 8 bases spanning the gap. Germline-derived CDR1 and CDR2 are SGHVT and SQSDAQ. In DNA, the CDR3 is TGTGCCAGCAGCTTAAGGGAGATTGAAAAACTGTTTTTT. Translating gives CASSLREIEKLFF.